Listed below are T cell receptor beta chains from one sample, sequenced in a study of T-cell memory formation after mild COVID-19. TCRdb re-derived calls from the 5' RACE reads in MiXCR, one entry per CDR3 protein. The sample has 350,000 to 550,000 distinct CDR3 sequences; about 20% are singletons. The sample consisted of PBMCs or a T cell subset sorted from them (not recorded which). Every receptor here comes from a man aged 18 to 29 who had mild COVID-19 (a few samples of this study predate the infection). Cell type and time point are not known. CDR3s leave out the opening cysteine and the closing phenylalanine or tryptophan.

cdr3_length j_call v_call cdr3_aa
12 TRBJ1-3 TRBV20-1 SASVGEVGNTIY
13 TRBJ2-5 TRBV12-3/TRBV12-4 ASSQRGDFQETQY
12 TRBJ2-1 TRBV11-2 ASSSTGGLNEQF
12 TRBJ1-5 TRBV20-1 SARDGAENQPQH
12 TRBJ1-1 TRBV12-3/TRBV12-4 ASSLELNRAEAF
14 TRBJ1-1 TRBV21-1 ASSNSPGRRNTEAF
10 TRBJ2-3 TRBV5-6 ASSWDTDTQY
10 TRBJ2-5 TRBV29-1 SGRDYEETQY
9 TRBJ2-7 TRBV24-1 ATSDRKRQY
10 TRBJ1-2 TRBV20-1 SASRAGYGYT
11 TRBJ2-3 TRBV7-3 ASSSGAADTQY
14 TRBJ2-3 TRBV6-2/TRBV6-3 ASSYYLAASTDTQY
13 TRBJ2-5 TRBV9 ASSADGGSQETQY
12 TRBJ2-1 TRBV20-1 SVRTGGPYNEQF
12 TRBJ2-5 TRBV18 ASSPPTRLETQY
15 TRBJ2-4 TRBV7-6 ASSPLPGGAYENIQY
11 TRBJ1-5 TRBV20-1 SAIEVSNQPQH
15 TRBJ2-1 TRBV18 ASSSLLVLSSYNEQF
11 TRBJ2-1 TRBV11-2 AAAGQTHGEQF
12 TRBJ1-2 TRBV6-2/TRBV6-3 ASTQKGGDYGYT
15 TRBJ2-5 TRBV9 ASSVGGSGGARETQY
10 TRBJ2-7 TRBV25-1 ASSDSLYEQY
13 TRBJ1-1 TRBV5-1 ASSLVQGMNTEAF
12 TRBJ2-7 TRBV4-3 ASSQRDRGYEQY
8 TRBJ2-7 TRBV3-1 ASGGAEQY
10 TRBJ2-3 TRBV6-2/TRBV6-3 ASSFVGSTQY
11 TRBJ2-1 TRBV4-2 ASSQDWANEQF
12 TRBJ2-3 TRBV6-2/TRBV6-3 ASTGLAGSDTQY
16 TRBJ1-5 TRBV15 ATSRDLSSATTNQPQH
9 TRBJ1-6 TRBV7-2 ASSSGAPLH
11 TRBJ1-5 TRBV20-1 SAPRQGGQPQH
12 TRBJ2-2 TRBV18 ASSIRETTGELF
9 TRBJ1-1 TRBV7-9 ASNISAEAF
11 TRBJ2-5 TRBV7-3 ASSRLARETQY
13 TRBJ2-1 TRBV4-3 ASSLGLASYNEQF
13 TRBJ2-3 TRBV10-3 AIRAGTSGDDTQY
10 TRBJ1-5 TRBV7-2 ASSLTDQPQH
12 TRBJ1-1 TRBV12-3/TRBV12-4 ASRWGGENTEAF
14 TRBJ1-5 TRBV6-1 ASSEPAGPSSQPQH
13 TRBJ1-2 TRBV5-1 ASSHFGSGNYGYT
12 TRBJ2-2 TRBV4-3 ASSQDVGAGELF
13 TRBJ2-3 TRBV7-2 ASSPGQGKTDTQY
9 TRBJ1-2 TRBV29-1 SVDRAYGYT
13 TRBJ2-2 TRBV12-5 ASGSGQGDTGELF
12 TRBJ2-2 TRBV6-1 ASTVGVDTGELF
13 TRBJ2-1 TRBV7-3 ASSQTGGHYNEQF
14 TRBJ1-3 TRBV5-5 ASSPGGQAPGNTIY
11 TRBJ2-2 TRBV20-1 SASTGITGELF
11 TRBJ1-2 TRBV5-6 ASSLARDGPLT
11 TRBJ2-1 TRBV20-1 SAILAGTNEQF
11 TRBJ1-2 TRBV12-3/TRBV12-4 ASSPGRERGYT
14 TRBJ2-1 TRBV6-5 ASRVTGVSSYNEQF
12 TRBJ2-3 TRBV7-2 ASSLVLAADTQY